This T cell receptor (beta chain) was captured in a study of control samples from healthy donors and cancer patients. Germline loops: CDR1 SGDLS, CDR2 YYNGEE. The CDR3 loop spans 16 amino acids. V was trimmed by 0 bases and J by 4 bases, leaving 15 bases between them. Clones were read by immunoSEQ multiplex PCR, and TCRdb kept only the in-frame ones, dropping some. The sample has 150,000 to 200,000 clones, roughly 94% seen once. The chain uses TRBV9 and TRBJ2-3, with a tentative D call TRBD1 (6 bases). Material: blood. This receptor was obtained from a woman in her forties in good health. The CDR3: CASSVVGQSRSDTQYF. CDR3 sequence (DNA): TGTGCCAGCAGCGTAGTGGGACAAAGCCGTTCAGATACGCAGTATTTT.